The 10 T cell receptor beta chains reported below all come from one sample, sequenced in a study of T cell responses to AZD1222 COVID-19 vaccine. The table came from immunoSEQ multiplex PCR; TCRdb's copy has only in-frame clones and leaves some out. This table holds fewer than 30,000 clones, roughly 73% found once. The material sequenced was peripheral blood, taken on day 0 of AZD1222 vaccination. Receptors were obtained from an adult in good health.

CDR3 DNA: TGTGCCAGCAGTTCACAGGGGGGAGGCTACACCTTC. Amino acids: CASSSQGGGYTF. J is TRBJ1-2 and V is TRBV6-5; 8 bases are a match to TRBD1. V was clipped by 4 bases and J by 8 bases; unmatched bases: 3. The CDR3 length is 12 residues. Germline CDR1 and CDR2: MNHEY and SVGAGI.

The V call is TRBV7-2, the J call TRBJ1-5; TRBD1 might be the D (6 bases). Germline CDR1 and CDR2: SGHTA and FQGNSA. This CDR3 is 15 amino acids long. V was shortened by 5 bases and J by 0 bases, with 11 bases between the two germline ends. The CDR3 region has the DNA TGTGCCAGCAGCCCCATCAGGGGTAGCAATCAGCCCCAGCATTTT. Protein product: CASSPIRGSNQPQHF.

V gene TRBV5-1 combines with J gene TRBJ2-1, with a possible D match to TRBD2 (5 bases). The CDR3 length is 13 residues. Germline values: CDR1 SGHRS, CDR2 YFSETQ. V was trimmed by 2 bases and J by 6 bases, leaving 9 bases between them. The CDR3 reads CASSLLGSNEQFF. CDR3 nucleotide sequence: TGCGCCAGCAGCTTACTAGGGTCCAATGAGCAGTTCTTC.

In this sample, this clone turned up once. The chain joins TRBV29-1 to TRBJ1-2; TRBD1 matches at 9 bases. The CDR3 consists of 13 residues. With V trimmed by 5 bases and J by 7 bases, 8 bases remained unmatched. Germline CDR1 and CDR2: SQVTM and ANQGSEA. CDR3 DNA: TGCAGCGTTATACCGAGGACAGGGGCTGGCTACACCTTC. As protein: CSVIPRTGAGYTF.

The V call is TRBV24-1, the J call TRBJ1-6; D gene unclear. V lost 2 bases, J lost 7 bases, and 8 bases lay in between. The CDR3 is made up of 14 amino acids. Germline values: CDR1 KGHDR, CDR2 SFDVKD. This CDR3 reads CATSDSQKNSPLHF. The CDR3 DNA is TGTGCCACCAGTGATTCCCAGAAGAATTCACCCCTCCACTTT.

This chain's CDR3 is CASSTVSSPLHF. CDR3 bases: TGTGCCAGCAGTACCGTATCTTCACCCCTCCACTTT. The V call is TRBV12-3 or TRBV12-4, the J call TRBJ1-6; D not certain. This CDR3 spans 12 amino acids. Trimming took 5 bases from V and 9 from J, leaving 8 bases between them.

The J gene is TRBJ2-3, the V gene TRBV6-5; possibly TRBD1 for D (7 bases). Germline V CDR1 and CDR2: MNHEY, SVGAGI. V dropped 6 bases and J dropped 2 bases, with 12 bases sitting between them. The CDR3 has 14 amino acids. The CDR3 sequence is CASRGGQTTDTQYF. The CDR3, as DNA: TGTGCCAGCAGGGGGGGACAGACCACAGATACGCAGTATTTT.

The chain links TRBV7-2 to TRBJ1-5; D ambiguous. Germline lookup yields CDR1 SGHTA and CDR2 FQGNSA. The V gene lost 0 bases and the J gene lost 3 bases, with 9 bases spanning the gap. The CDR3 totals 15 residues. DNA for the CDR3: TGTGCCAGCAGCTTAGCGCTAGTAATCAATCAGCCCCAGCATTTT. As protein: CASSLALVINQPQHF.

This sequence joins TRBV7-8 and TRBJ1-2; TRBD1 might be the D (6 bases). V was cut by 5 bases and J by 4 bases, with 20 bases left in between. The CDR3 covers 16 residues. The germline V gene has CDR1 SGHVS and CDR2 FQNEAQ. In DNA form, the CDR3 reads TGTGCCAGCAGCCCGGGGGCATCGACGGCTGGCTATGGCTACACCTTC. Its translation is CASSPGASTAGYGYTF.

The rearrangement links TRBV27 to TRBJ2-7; 10 nucleotides line up with TRBD2. The junction had 13 bases not matched to a gene; V was cut back by 2 bases and J by 0 bases. The CDR3 has 19 amino acids. CDR1 MNHEY and CDR2 SMNVEV come from the germline V gene (reference sequence). In DNA, the CDR3 is TGTGCCAGCAGTTTAGTGCGACTAGCGGGTCCCAATAGCTCCTACGAGCAGTACTTC. It codes for CASSLVRLAGPNSSYEQYF.